This TCR beta chain comes out of a study of circulating CD8 cells and anti-PD-1 response in melanoma. Study information: Anti-PD-1 was first-line therapy for about 55% of the 13 patients.

This clonotype is classed as large (0.1 to 1%). What it binds is not known. Between the trimmed V and J ends, which lost 1 base and 4 bases, there was a span of 11 bases. CDR3 length: 15 residues. The germline V gene has CDR1 LNHDA and CDR2 SQIVND (reference sequence). Study-level findings and limits: Some patients were treatment-naive; others were previously treated. Clonotype sharing was highest between DPOS and TIGIT subsets.

Each library started from about 14 ng of total RNA using the QIAseq Immune Repertoire TCR panel. A single record per CDR3 protein comes from TCRdb applying MiXCR to the reads. The sample lists around 600 distinct CDR3 sequences; 6.3% were seen once. Four subsets defined by PD-1 and/or TIGIT were sorted from live CD3+CD8+TCRalphabeta+ cells. This TCR came from a human donor with melanoma. This sample comprised CD8+ T cells from PBMCs, obtained at baseline or after one month of anti-PD-1 therapy (not recorded which). The chain uses TRBV19 and TRBJ1-3, with D possibly matching TRBD1 (5 bases). CDR3 coding DNA: TGTGCCAGTAGTATAGTATCGACAGCCGGAAACACCATATATTTT. It encodes CASSIVSTAGNTIYF.